The 5 T cell receptor beta chains given below trace back to one sample, sequenced in a study of T cells in Graves' hyperthyroidism and ophthalmopathy. Amplification targeted TCR beta CDR3 regions from RNA transcripts. Primed by the HTBI set, a first-round RT-PCR was run on the TCR CDR3. TCRdb reprocessed the multiplex PCR reads with MiXCR, giving one entry per CDR3 protein. The profile shows around 500,000 distinct CDR3 sequences, 16% of them singletons. Input material: blood. Receptor source: a woman aged 30 to 39 with Graves' ophthalmopathy.

This clonotype was seen ten or more times. The V gene is TRBV3-1, the J gene TRBJ2-5; TRBD1 might be the D (6 bases). The CDR3 contains 13 residues. V was pared by 3 bases and J by 4 bases, with 9 bases between. Germline V gene lookup returns CDR1 LGHDT and CDR2 YNNKEL (reference sequence). This CDR3 is CASSQSGVETQYF. Written as DNA, the CDR3 is TGTGCCAGCAGCCAGTCAGGGGTAGAGACCCAGTACTTC.

The chain combines TRBV28 with TRBJ1-2; maybe TRBD1 (5 bases). Trimming pared 2 bases from V and 5 bases from J, leaving 12 bases between. The CDR3 sequence is 14 residues long. Germline V gene lookup returns CDR1 MDHEN and CDR2 SYDVKM. In DNA, the CDR3 is TGTGCCAGCAGTTTAATTGGGACGGGATATGGCTACACCTTC. It is translated as CASSLIGTGYGYTF.

This clonotype turned up a few times. The rearrangement joins TRBV20-1 to TRBJ2-2; D not resolved. In germline, CDR1 is DFQATT, CDR2 SNEGSKA (reference sequence). The CDR3 contains 13 residues. Trimming left V 3 bases short and J 4 bases short, with 9 bases between. Here the CDR3 DNA reads TGCAGTGCTAGTACCCGGTCCACCGGGGAGCTGTTTTTT. Residues: CSASTRSTGELFF.

This clonotype showed up many times. This chain links TRBV11-2 with TRBJ2-1, with 7 bases that match TRBD2. The germline gives CDR1 SGHAT, CDR2 FQNNGV. V trimming: 3 bases; J trimming: 6 bases; junction bases outside the gene matches: 8. The length of the CDR3 is 15 residues. The CDR3 nucleotides are TGTGCCAGCAGCTTGATTGGGGGGGAGGCCAATGAGCAGTTCTTC. It is translated as CASSLIGGEANEQFF.

This clonotype was seen many times. V usage is TRBV11-3 and J usage is TRBJ2-5, with TRBD2 identical over 9 bases. Germline CDR1 reads SGHNT; CDR2 reads YENEEA. The junction had 7 bases not matched to a gene; V was cut back by 1 base and J by 1 base. The CDR3 sequence is 17 residues long. CDR3 protein: CASSLGLADRFQETQYF. The CDR3 DNA is TGTGCCAGCAGCTTAGGACTAGCGGACCGTTTCCAAGAGACCCAGTACTTC.